This T cell receptor beta chain was captured in a study of T cell responses to AZD1222 COVID-19 vaccine. General study findings and limits: Without day 14 samples, only post-peak T cell repertoires were studied.

Using immunoSEQ multiplex PCR, the repertoire was profiled, and TCRdb retains in-frame clones only, with some absent. The sample lists about 86,000 clones; about nine tenths were seen once. This clone was picked up one time. Antigen specificity is unknown. V gave up 3 bases and J gave up 7 bases; unmatched junction bases: 4. In germline, CDR1 is SGDLS, CDR2 YYNGEE. The CDR3 length is 14 residues. V gene TRBV9 combines with J gene TRBJ1-6, with 7 positions matching TRBD1. Material: peripheral blood, obtained on day 0 of AZD1222 vaccination. The TCR sequence derives from an adult in good health. Here the CDR3 DNA reads TGTGCCAGCAGCGCCCGCAGGGGGAATTCACCCCTCCACTTT. This encodes CASSARRGNSPLHF.